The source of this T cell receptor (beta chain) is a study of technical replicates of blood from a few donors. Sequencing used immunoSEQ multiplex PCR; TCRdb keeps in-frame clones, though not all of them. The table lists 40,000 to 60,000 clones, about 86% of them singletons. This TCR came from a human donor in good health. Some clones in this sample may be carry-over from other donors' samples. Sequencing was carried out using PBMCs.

The DNA for the CDR3 is TGTGCCAGCAGTGAAGAGAGAGCCTGGAGCACAGATACGCAGTATTTT. Translation gives CASSEERAWSTDTQYF. The chain employs TRBV6-1 and TRBJ2-3; unclear D gene. The germline V gene encodes CDR1 MNHNS and CDR2 SASEGT. V shed 1 base and J shed 0 bases, with 11 bases lying between them. The CDR3 is 16 residues long.